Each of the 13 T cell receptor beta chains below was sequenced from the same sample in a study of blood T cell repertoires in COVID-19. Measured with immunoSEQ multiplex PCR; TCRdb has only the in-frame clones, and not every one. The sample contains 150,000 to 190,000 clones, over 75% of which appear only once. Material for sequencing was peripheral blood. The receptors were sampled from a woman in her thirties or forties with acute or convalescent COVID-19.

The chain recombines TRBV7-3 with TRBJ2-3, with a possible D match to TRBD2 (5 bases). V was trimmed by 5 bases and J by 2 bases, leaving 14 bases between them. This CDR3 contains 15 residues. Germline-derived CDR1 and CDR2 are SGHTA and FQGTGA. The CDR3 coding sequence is TGTGCCAGCAGCCAACTAGGAAGGTACACAGATACGCAGTATTTT. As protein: CASSQLGRYTDTQYF.

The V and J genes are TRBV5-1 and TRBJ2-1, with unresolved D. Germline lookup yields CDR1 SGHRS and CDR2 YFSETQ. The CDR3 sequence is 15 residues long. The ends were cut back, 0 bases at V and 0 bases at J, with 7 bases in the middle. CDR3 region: CASSLALLSYNEQFF. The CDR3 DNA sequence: TGCGCCAGCAGCTTGGCCTTACTCTCCTACAATGAGCAGTTCTTC. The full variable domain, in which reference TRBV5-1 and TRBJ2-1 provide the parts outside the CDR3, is KAGVTQTPRYLIKTRGQQVTLSCSPISGHRSVSWYQQTPGQGLQFLFEYFSETQRNKGNFPGRFSGRQFSNSRSEMNVSTLELGDSALYLCASSLALLSYNEQFFGPGTRLTVL.

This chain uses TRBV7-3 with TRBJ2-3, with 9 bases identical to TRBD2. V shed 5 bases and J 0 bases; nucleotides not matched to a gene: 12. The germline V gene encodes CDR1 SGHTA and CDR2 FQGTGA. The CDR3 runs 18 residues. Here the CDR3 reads CASSPEAGGLTSTDTQYF. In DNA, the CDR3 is TGTGCCAGCAGCCCAGAAGCGGGGGGACTTACTAGCACAGATACGCAGTATTTT.

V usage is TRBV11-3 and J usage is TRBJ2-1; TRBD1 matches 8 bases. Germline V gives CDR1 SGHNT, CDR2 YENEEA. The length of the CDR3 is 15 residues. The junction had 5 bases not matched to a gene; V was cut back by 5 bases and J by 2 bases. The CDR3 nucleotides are TGTGCCAGCAGCCCGGGACAGGCGCCCTACAATGAGCAGTTCTTC. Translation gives CASSPGQAPYNEQFF.

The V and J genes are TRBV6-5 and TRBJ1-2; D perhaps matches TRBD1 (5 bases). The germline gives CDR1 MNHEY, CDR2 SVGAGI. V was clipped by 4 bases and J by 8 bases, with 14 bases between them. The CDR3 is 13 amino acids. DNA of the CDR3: TGTGCCAGCAGTTCTCGGGGGGGATTAGGCTACACCTTC. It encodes CASSSRGGLGYTF.

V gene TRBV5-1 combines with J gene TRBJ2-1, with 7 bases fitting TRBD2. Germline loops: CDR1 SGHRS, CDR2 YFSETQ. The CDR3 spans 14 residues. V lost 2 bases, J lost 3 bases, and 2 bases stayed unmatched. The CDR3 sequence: CASSLAGNYNEQFF. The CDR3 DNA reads TGCGCCAGCAGCTTAGCGGGGAACTACAATGAGCAGTTCTTC.

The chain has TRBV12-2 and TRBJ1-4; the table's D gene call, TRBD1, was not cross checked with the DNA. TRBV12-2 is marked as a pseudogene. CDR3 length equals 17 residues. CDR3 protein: CASRLGDRGATNEKLFF. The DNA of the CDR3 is TGTGCAAGTCGCTTAGGGGACAGGGGTGCAACTAATGAAAAACTGTTTTTT.

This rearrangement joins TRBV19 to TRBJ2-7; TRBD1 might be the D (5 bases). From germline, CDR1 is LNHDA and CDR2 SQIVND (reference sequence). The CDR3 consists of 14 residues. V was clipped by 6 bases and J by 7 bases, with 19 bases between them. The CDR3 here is CASSLRWPGQEQYF. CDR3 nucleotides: TGTGCCAGTAGCCTCCGTTGGCCAGGGCAGGAGCAGTACTTC.

The CDR3 loop is CASSLIPGSAGGINEQFF. The CDR3 DNA reads as TGTGCCAGCAGTTTAATCCCGGGGTCAGCGGGGGGTATAAATGAGCAGTTCTTC. The rearrangement uses TRBV27 and TRBJ2-1; 9 bases fit TRBD2. Germline trimming cut 2 bases from V and 7 bases from J; bases unmatched to any gene: 15. Germline CDR1 and CDR2: MNHEY and SMNVEV (reference sequence). The CDR3 contains 18 residues.

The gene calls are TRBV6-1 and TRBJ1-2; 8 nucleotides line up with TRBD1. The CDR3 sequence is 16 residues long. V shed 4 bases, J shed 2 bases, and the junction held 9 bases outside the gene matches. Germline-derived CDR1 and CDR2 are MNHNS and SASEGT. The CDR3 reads CASSVDRDRLNYGYTF. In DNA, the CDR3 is TGTGCCAGCAGTGTAGATCGGGACAGGCTAAACTATGGCTACACCTTC.

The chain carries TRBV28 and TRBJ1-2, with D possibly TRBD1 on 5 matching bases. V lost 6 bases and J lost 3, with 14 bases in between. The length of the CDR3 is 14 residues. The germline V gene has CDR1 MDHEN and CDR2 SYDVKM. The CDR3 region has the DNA TGTGCCAGCAGGCGTGGTGGGGGGGACTATGGCTACACCTTC. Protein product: CASRRGGGDYGYTF.

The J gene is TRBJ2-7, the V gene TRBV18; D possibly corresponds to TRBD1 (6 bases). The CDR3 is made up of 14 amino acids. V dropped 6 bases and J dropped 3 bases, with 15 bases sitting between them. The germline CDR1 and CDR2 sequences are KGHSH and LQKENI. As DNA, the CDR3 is TGTGCCAGCTCGATGGACAGATCAAACTACGAGCAGTACTTC. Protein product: CASSMDRSNYEQYF.

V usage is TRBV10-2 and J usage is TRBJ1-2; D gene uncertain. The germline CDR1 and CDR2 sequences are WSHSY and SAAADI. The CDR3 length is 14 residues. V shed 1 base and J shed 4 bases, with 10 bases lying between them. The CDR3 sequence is CASSEFAGGYGYTF. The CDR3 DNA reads TGCGCCAGCAGTGAGTTTGCAGGAGGCTATGGCTACACCTTC.